The 11 T cell receptor beta chains below were found in one sample sequenced in a study of cytomegalovirus exposure and HLA in healthy donors. The PCR used 60 Vbeta and 13 Jbeta primers. Sequencing was performed with immunoSEQ multiplex PCR; in TCRdb, only in-frame clones are kept and a portion is missing. In the table there are tens of thousands of clones, more than 65% of which are singletons. Sequences were obtained from PBMCs. These receptors were collected from a man between 65 and 80 years old in good health and CMV-seropositive.

For the CDR3, the DNA is TGCGCCAGCAGCACCAGTACAGGGGTCGAGCAGTACTTC. It encodes CASSTSTGVEQYF. The chain has TRBV5-1 and TRBJ2-7; 7 bases are shared with TRBD1. J gave up 6 bases and V 4 bases, and 7 bases lay outside the gene matches. Germline assignment: CDR1 SGHRS and CDR2 YFSETQ. CDR3 length: 13 residues. Complete variable domain (other parts from reference TRBV5-1 and TRBJ2-7): KAGVTQTPRYLIKTRGQQVTLSCSPISGHRSVSWYQQTPGQGLQFLFEYFSETQRNKGNFPGRFSGRQFSNSRSEMNVSTLELGDSALYLCASSTSTGVEQYFGPGTRLTVT.

In DNA, the CDR3 is TGTGCCAGCAGCATTGGACAGCCCTACGAGCAGTACTTC. This codes for CASSIGQPYEQYF. V is TRBV7-2 and J is TRBJ2-7; D might be TRBD1 (6 bases). This CDR3 comprises 13 residues. Looked up from germline, CDR1 is SGHTA and CDR2 is FQGNSA. V was pared by 5 bases and J by 2 bases, with 10 bases between.

The V call is TRBV11-2, the J call TRBJ2-7, with D uncertain. CDR1 SGHAT and CDR2 FQNNGV come from the germline V gene. There are 11 residues in the CDR3. V lost 6 bases, J lost 3 bases, and 6 bases lay in between. In nucleotides, the CDR3 is TGTGCCAGCAGTTTCAACTACGAGCAGTACTTC. This encodes CASSFNYEQYF. The whole variable domain, filled in from reference TRBV11-2 and TRBJ2-7, reads EAGVAQSPRYKIIEKRQSVAFWCNPISGHATLYWYQQILGQGPKLLIQFQNNGVVDDSQLPKDRFSAERLKGVDSTLKIQPAKLEDSAVYLCASSFNYEQYFGPGTRLTVT.

The rearrangement uses TRBV5-1 and TRBJ1-5; no clear D. CDR3 size: 15 residues. The V end lost 1 base, the J end lost 1 base, and 9 bases lay between the germline ends. Per the germline V gene, CDR1 is SGHRS and CDR2 is YFSETQ. CDR3 sequence reads: CASSLTGLSNQPQHF. CDR3 nucleotide sequence: TGCGCCAGCAGCTTGACGGGTCTCAGCAATCAGCCCCAGCATTTT.

The V and J genes are TRBV5-6 and TRBJ2-3, with TRBD2 matching 11 bases. The germline V gene has CDR1 SGHDT and CDR2 YYEEEE. The CDR3 sequence is 16 residues long. The ends lost 4 bases at V and 4 bases at J; junction bases unmatched: 8. CDR3 in amino acids: CASSHRLAGGSDTQYF. CDR3 in DNA: TGTGCCAGCAGCCATCGTTTAGCGGGAGGGTCAGATACGCAGTATTTT.

The gene calls are TRBV2 and TRBJ2-7; tentatively, D is TRBD1 (6 bases). The germline CDR1 and CDR2 sequences are SNHLY and FYNNEI. The CDR3 consists of 14 residues. The V and J ends lost 6 bases and 2 bases respectively, with 14 bases between them. CDR3 sequence: CASRAGTHTYEQYF. The CDR3 region has the DNA TGTGCCAGCAGGGCCGGGACACATACCTACGAGCAGTACTTC.

This clone was seen more than once but under ten times. The chain recombines TRBV28 with TRBJ1-4; possibly TRBD1 for D (5 bases). Trimming pared 6 bases from V and 3 bases from J, leaving 11 bases between. Germline V gene data show CDR1 as MDHEN and CDR2 as SYDVKM. This CDR3 is built from 14 residues. The DNA of the CDR3 is TGTGCCAGCAGCACCGACAGCTCTAATGAAAAACTGTTTTTT. Its protein is CASSTDSSNEKLFF.

The chain carries TRBV9 and TRBJ2-6; no clear D. Germline V gene lookup returns CDR1 SGDLS and CDR2 YYNGEE. The CDR3 is 16 amino acids. V lost 1 base and J 0 bases, leaving 8 bases between the germline ends. The CDR3 coding sequence is TGTGCCAGCAGCGTACCCGGTTTCTCTGGGGCCAACGTCCTGACTTTC. Its protein product is CASSVPGFSGANVLTF.

The J gene is TRBJ2-3, the V gene TRBV5-1, with D tentatively TRBD1 (5 bases). This CDR3 region has 15 residues. V was cut by 4 bases and J by 6 bases, with 18 bases left in between. Germline V CDR1 and CDR2: SGHRS, YFSETQ. The CDR3 nucleotides read TGCGCCAGCAGCGAGGCCCGAAGGGGTTCCGATACGCAGTATTTT. Translation gives CASSEARRGSDTQYF.

The DNA of the CDR3 is TGTGCCAGCAGCCAAAGACAGGCGAGCTCCTACAATGAGCAGTTCTTC. Translating gives CASSQRQASSYNEQFF. The chain combines TRBV11-2 with TRBJ2-1; perhaps TRBD1 as D (6 bases). The V and J ends lost 5 bases and 0 bases respectively, with 14 bases between them. Germline CDR1 reads SGHAT; CDR2 reads FQNNGV. The CDR3 is 16 residues long. The complete variable domain, with remaining parts taken from reference TRBV11-2 and TRBJ2-1, reads EAGVAQSPRYKIIEKRQSVAFWCNPISGHATLYWYQQILGQGPKLLIQFQNNGVVDDSQLPKDRFSAERLKGVDSTLKIQPAKLEDSAVYLCASSQRQASSYNEQFFGPGTRLTVL.

This CDR3 is CASSLRRGRQYF. CDR3 bases: TGTGCCAGCAGCTTAAGGCGGGGCCGTCAGTACTTC. This chain joins TRBV7-2 and TRBJ2-7; perhaps TRBD2 as D (6 bases). The CDR3 sequence is 12 residues long. The germline V gene has CDR1 SGHTA and CDR2 FQGNSA. Trimming cost V 2 bases and J 10 bases, with 12 bases left between them.